The T cell receptor (beta chain) described here comes from a study of cytomegalovirus exposure and HLA in healthy donors. Study observations and caveats: CMV antigen specificity was confirmed in vitro for a few CMV-associated chains. Analysis was carried out at a later point, and it linked a missense DCLRE1C variant to TCR beta V- and J-gene trimming. As was reported, the HLA-A and HLA-B alleles of most subjects were accurately predicted from TCR beta sequences.

The CDR3 is made up of 18 amino acids. Looked up from germline, CDR1 is MNHEY and CDR2 is SMNVEV (reference sequence). V was pared by 5 bases and J by 2 bases, with 22 bases between. Primers: 60 Vbeta forward and 13 Jbeta reverse. This table comes from immunoSEQ multiplex PCR, and its TCRdb copy is limited to in-frame clones, with some not included. The sample has 110,000 to 150,000 clones; 70% are singletons. This clone came up a few times. The antigen remains undetermined. Healthy bone marrow donors formed the donor group. The V gene is TRBV27, the J gene TRBJ1-3, with D possibly TRBD1 on 6 matching bases. The sequencing input was PBMCs. The receptor was isolated from a woman in her twenties or thirties in good health and CMV-seronegative. This chain's CDR3 is CASSPTPPGHSAGNTIYF. In DNA, the CDR3 is TGTGCCAGCAGTCCCACACCCCCGGGACACTCCGCTGGAAACACCATATATTTT.